One and the same sample provided the 26 T cell receptor beta chains below, sequenced in a study of shared clonotypes between healthy human individuals. TCRdb keeps only in-frame clones here, not all; method: immunoSEQ multiplex PCR. The data hold millions of clones, with approximately 93% observed a single time. The source material was naive CD4+ T cells from PBMCs. Subset meaning: CD45RA+ positively selected. The receptors were gathered from a man younger than 35 in good health. Some clones in this sample may be carry-over from other donors' samples.

V gene TRBV15 combines with J gene TRBJ1-2; D perhaps matches TRBD1 (6 bases). CDR3 size: 13 residues. Deletions cut 5 bases from V and 4 bases from J, with 11 bases between. The germline CDR1 and CDR2 sequences are LNHNV and YYDKDF (reference sequence). The CDR3 sequence is CATSEGEAYGYTF. CDR3 nucleotides: TGTGCCACCAGCGAGGGGGAAGCCTATGGCTACACCTTC.

The chain employs TRBV1 and TRBJ2-4; TRBD2 was called by the table and not checked on the DNA. TRBV1 is reported as a pseudogene. This CDR3 spans 16 amino acids. CDR3 region: CTSSQTLAFIKNIQYF. The CDR3 nucleotides read TGCACCAGCAGCCAAACACTAGCATTCATAAAAAACATTCAGTACTTC.

Details on this clone: Within the sample, other DNA sequences also encode this same CDR3. V is TRBV7-2 and J is TRBJ2-3; no firm D call. The CDR3 is made up of 14 amino acids. V lost 2 bases to trimming and J lost 3 bases, with 9 bases between them. Germline assignment: CDR1 SGHTA and CDR2 FQGNSA. DNA for the CDR3: TGTGCCAGCAGCTTAAACCCAGCGACAGATACGCAGTATTTT. Protein product: CASSLNPATDTQYF.

The chain's CDR3 is CASSVGGREGLSEQFF. CDR3 DNA: TGTGCCAGCAGCGTAGGTGGGCGGGAGGGCCTAAGTGAGCAGTTCTTC. This sequence joins TRBV9 and TRBJ2-1, with 9 bases matching TRBD2. Germline V gene sequence: CDR1 SGDLS, CDR2 YYNGEE. The length of the CDR3 is 16 residues. After removal of 0 bases from V and 9 bases from J, the junction contained 10 bases not matched to a gene.

The genes are TRBV19 and TRBJ2-2; 12 bases are shared with TRBD2. The CDR3 contains 15 residues. The ends lost 1 base at V and 11 bases at J; junction bases unmatched: 5. The germline V gene encodes CDR1 LNHDA and CDR2 SQIVND (reference sequence). The CDR3 DNA sequence: TGTGCCAGTAGTATAGGCTGGACTAGCGGGACTGAGCTGTTTTTT. It is translated as CASSIGWTSGTELFF.

In the case of this clone: Other DNA sequences of this sample code for an identical CDR3. V and J are TRBV5-1 and TRBJ2-3; TRBD1 agrees at 7 bases. Germline values: CDR1 SGHRS, CDR2 YFSETQ. There are 15 residues in the CDR3. V trimming: 4 bases; J trimming: 0 bases; junction bases outside the gene matches: 5. The CDR3 sequence is CASSPGQLSTDTQYF. CDR3 DNA: TGCGCCAGCAGCCCGGGACAGCTAAGCACAGATACGCAGTATTTT.

V is TRBV13 and J is TRBJ1-1; D not certain. Trimming removed 3 bases at V and 2 bases at J, with 16 bases between. CDR1 and CDR2 (germline): PRHDT, FYEKMQ (reference sequence). CDR3 size: 16 residues. DNA for the CDR3: TGTGCCAGCAGCTTGCGCAGACTAGGCCGAAACACTGAAGCTTTCTTT. It encodes CASSLRRLGRNTEAFF.

The rearrangement uses TRBV30 and TRBJ1-2, with 7 positions matching TRBD1. The CDR3 totals 13 residues. Unmatched junction bases numbered 5, after V lost 4 bases and J lost 3 bases. Germline loops: CDR1 GTSNPN, CDR2 SVGIG (reference sequence). The CDR3 loop is CAWTPGQYYGYTF. The CDR3 DNA is TGTGCCTGGACCCCGGGACAGTACTATGGCTACACCTTC. Drawing the rest from reference TRBV30 and TRBJ1-2, the complete variable domain is SQTIHQWPATLVQPVGSPLSLECTVEGTSNPNLYWYRQAAGRGLQLLFYSVGIGQISSEVPQNLSASRPQDRQFILSSKKLLLSDSGFYLCAWTPGQYYGYTFGSGTRLTVV.

The rearrangement joins TRBV15 to TRBJ2-5; D may correspond to TRBD1 or TRBD2 (6 bases each). This CDR3 is built from 15 residues. The ends were cut back, 0 bases at V and 5 bases at J, with 13 bases in the middle. Germline CDR1 reads LNHNV; CDR2 reads YYDKDF (reference sequence). In nucleotides, the CDR3 is TGTGCCACCAGCAGAGATCCGGGGGCAGGGGAGACCCAGTACTTC. Protein sequence: CATSRDPGAGETQYF.

The chain links TRBV7-3 to TRBJ2-2; D remains ambiguous. This CDR3 comprises 15 residues. The V gene's germline CDR1 is SGHTA and CDR2 FQGTGA. Trimming shortened V by 6 bases and J by 6 bases, and 17 bases separated the two germline ends. Here the CDR3 reads CASSSPMLGSGELFF. The CDR3 bases are TGTGCCAGCAGTTCTCCTATGCTAGGATCCGGGGAGCTGTTTTTT. Using reference TRBV7-3 and TRBJ2-2 for the parts outside the CDR3, the full variable domain is GAGVSQTPSNKVTEKGKYVELRCDPISGHTALYWYRQSLGQGPEFLIYFQGTGAADDSGLPNDRFFAVRPEGSVSTLKIQRTERGDSAVYLCASSSPMLGSGELFFGEGSRLTVL.

As for this clone: Other DNA sequences within the sample encode an identical CDR3. The genes are TRBV18 and TRBJ2-2, with D tentatively TRBD1 (6 bases). V dropped 1 base and J dropped 5 bases, with 8 bases sitting between them. Per germline, CDR1 KGHSH and CDR2 LQKENI. This CDR3 spans 14 amino acids. DNA for the CDR3: TGTGCCAGCTCACCACAGGGGGTTACCGGGGAGCTGTTTTTT. It specifies CASSPQGVTGELFF.

The chain links TRBV2 to TRBJ1-5, with D unclear. The CDR3 consists of 15 residues. V was clipped by 6 bases and J by 5 bases, with 17 bases between them. Germline V gene sequence: CDR1 SNHLY, CDR2 FYNNEI. CDR3 DNA sequence: TGTGCCAGCAGGGAAAGAGGTACTGGCGATCAGCCCCAGCATTTT. It is translated as CASRERGTGDQPQHF.

In DNA form, the CDR3 reads TGCAGCGTTGAAGACCCCCAGCGGGAGAACACCGGGGAGCTGTTTTTT. This translates into CSVEDPQRENTGELFF. This chain uses TRBV29-1 with TRBJ2-2; 7 nucleotides agree with TRBD2. The germline CDR1 and CDR2 sequences are SQVTM and ANQGSEA. The CDR3 is made up of 16 amino acids. The V and J ends lost 0 bases and 1 base, in that order; junction bases with no gene match: 5.

This clone has a handful of counts. The rearrangement joins TRBV2 to TRBJ1-5, with D maybe TRBD1 (5 bases). The CDR3 consists of 14 residues. Trimming stripped 5 bases from V and 5 bases from J, with 13 bases between. Per germline, CDR1 SNHLY and CDR2 FYNNEI. The CDR3 nucleotides read TGTGCCAGCAGTATGGGACTTACTGATCAGCCCCAGCATTTT. This gives the protein CASSMGLTDQPQHF.

The chain's CDR3 is CASARGDSLNYEQYF. The CDR3, as DNA: TGTGCTAGTGCGAGAGGGGACAGCCTAAACTACGAGCAGTACTTC. This sequence joins TRBV12-5 and TRBJ2-7; 7 bases are shared with TRBD1. CDR1 is LGHNT, CDR2 FRNRAP, per germline. The CDR3 has 15 residues. J gave up 3 bases and V 7 bases, and 12 bases lay outside the gene matches.

The chain links TRBV4-3 to TRBJ2-3, with a possible D match to TRBD1 (6 bases). The CDR3 runs to 16 residues. V lost 0 bases to trimming and J lost 4 bases, with 14 bases between them. Germline values: CDR1 LGHNA, CDR2 YSLEER. The CDR3 DNA sequence: TGCGCCAGCAGCCAAGATGCCAGGGGTTTGGCAGATACGCAGTATTTT. It codes for CASSQDARGLADTQYF.

J is TRBJ2-7 and V is TRBV5-1; 11 bases align to TRBD1. This CDR3 is built from 16 residues. Germline trimming cut 4 bases from V and 12 bases from J; bases unmatched to any gene: 18. Per germline, CDR1 SGHRS and CDR2 YFSETQ. CDR3 region: CASSTGQGGIYEHLYF. The CDR3 DNA reads TGCGCCAGCAGCACGGGACAGGGGGGCATCTACGAGCATTTGTACTTC. The full variable domain, its missing parts supplied by reference TRBV5-1 and TRBJ2-7, is KAGVTQTPRYLIKTRGQQVTLSCSPISGHRSVSWYQQTPGQGLQFLFEYFSETQRNKGNFPGRFSGRQFSNSRSEMNVSTLELGDSALYLCASSTGQGGIYEHLYFGPGTRLTVT.

The gene calls are TRBV7-9 and TRBJ1-3; 9 nucleotides align to TRBD1. Germline CDR1 SEHNR, CDR2 FQNEAQ (reference sequence). With 5 bases clipped from V and 4 bases from J, the junction kept 6 bases outside the gene matches. The CDR3 loop spans 15 amino acids. The CDR3 protein is CASSPDRGHGNTIYF. The CDR3 nucleotides read TGTGCCAGCAGCCCGGACAGGGGACACGGAAACACCATATATTTT.

This chain uses TRBV5-1 with TRBJ2-7; D not certain. The CDR3 sequence is 14 residues long. CDR1 SGHRS and CDR2 YFSETQ come from the germline V gene. Trimming removed 0 bases from V and 2 bases from J, with 9 bases in between. CDR3 loop: CASSLETAPYEQYF. The CDR3 DNA follows: TGCGCCAGCAGCTTGGAAACAGCCCCCTACGAGCAGTACTTC.

This rearrangement joins TRBV5-6 to TRBJ1-2; tentatively, D is TRBD1 (6 bases). Germline-derived CDR1 and CDR2 are SGHDT and YYEEEE. Trimming removed 2 bases from V and 9 bases from J, with 26 bases in between. The CDR3 totals 17 residues. The CDR3 sequence: CASSFTERRGRIYSYTF. CDR3 in DNA: TGTGCCAGCAGCTTTACGGAGCGGCGGGGGCGCATATATAGCTACACCTTC. Variable domain in full (rest from reference TRBV5-6 and TRBJ1-2): DAGVTQSPTHLIKTRGQQVTLRCSPKSGHDTVSWYQQALGQGPQFIFQYYEEEERQRGNFPDRFSGHQFPNYSSELNVNALLLGDSALYLCASSFTERRGRIYSYTFGSGTRLTVV.

In regard to this clone: Other DNA sequences within the sample encode an identical CDR3. The gene calls are TRBV9 and TRBJ2-1; 10 bases are a match to TRBD2. The CDR3 covers 15 residues. V lost 1 base and J lost 3; bases outside the gene matches: 1. The germline V gene has CDR1 SGDLS and CDR2 YYNGEE. The DNA of the CDR3 is TGTGCCAGCAGCGTACTAGCGGGGGTCTACAATGAGCAGTTCTTC. Its protein is CASSVLAGVYNEQFF. Full variable domain (outside the CDR3, taken from reference TRBV9 and TRBJ2-1): DSGVTQTPKHLITATGQRVTLRCSPRSGDLSVYWYQQSLDQGLQFLIQYYNGEERAKGNILERFSAQQFPDLHSELNLSSLELGDSALYFCASSVLAGVYNEQFFGPGTRLTVL.

The V gene is TRBV29-1, the J gene TRBJ2-3; 12 positions agree with TRBD2. CDR1 is SQVTM, CDR2 ANQGSEA, per germline. This CDR3 spans 13 amino acids. The CDR3 coding sequence is TGCAGTGAGACTAGCGGGAGCCCCCGCGTGCAGTATTTT. Translated, it gives CSETSGSPRVQYF.

V and J are TRBV10-3 and TRBJ2-1; 8 bases line up with TRBD1. Unmatched junction bases numbered 7, after V lost 6 bases and J lost 6 bases. CDR3 length equals 14 residues. Germline V lookup: CDR1 ENHRY, CDR2 SYGVKD. The DNA of the CDR3 is TGTGCCATCAGAGAAGACAGGGGAGGCAATGAGCAGTTCTTC. Translated, it gives CAIREDRGGNEQFF.

This rearrangement joins TRBV7-7 to TRBJ2-7; TRBD2 matches at 7 bases. CDR3 length equals 14 residues. CDR1 and CDR2 (germline): SSHAT, FNYEAQ (reference sequence). V lost 5 bases and J lost 3; bases outside the gene matches: 7. The CDR3 loop reads CASSMGGVDYEQYF. The DNA for the CDR3 is TGTGCCAGCAGCATGGGGGGGGTGGACTACGAGCAGTACTTC.

The rearrangement links TRBV7-6 to TRBJ2-7; 8 nucleotides align to TRBD2. CDR1 is SGHVS, CDR2 FNYEAQ, per germline. The junction had 13 bases not matched to a gene; V was cut back by 6 bases and J by 3 bases. CDR3 length equals 16 residues. The CDR3 bases are TGTGCCAGCAGTCGGGAGGGGGACGGAGGGAACTACGAGCAGTACTTC. Amino acid sequence: CASSREGDGGNYEQYF. Using reference TRBV7-6 and TRBJ2-7 for the parts outside the CDR3, the full variable domain is GAGVSQSPRYKVTKRGQDVALRCDPISGHVSLYWYRQALGQGPEFLTYFNYEAQQDKSGLPNDRFSAERPEGSISTLTIQRTEQRDSAMYRCASSREGDGGNYEQYFGPGTRLTVT.

The chain links TRBV28 to TRBJ2-3; the D gene is possibly TRBD1 (6 bases). The germline V gene encodes CDR1 MDHEN and CDR2 SYDVKM. V lost 4 bases and J lost 5, with 19 bases in between. This CDR3 contains 16 residues. CDR3 protein: CASSSRTAGARDTQYF. CDR3 sequence (DNA): TGTGCCAGCAGTTCTAGGACCGCAGGGGCAAGAGATACGCAGTATTTT.